This TCR beta chain comes out of a study of CD8 T cells in ankylosing spondylitis. Study observations and caveats: It was reported that disease-linked clones were significantly enriched in matched ankylosing spondylitis synovial fluid. Within ankylosing spondylitis blood, a TCR beta motif made up of several highly homologous variants appeared to be characteristic.

Quantitative 5'-RACE was performed with molecular barcodes, and it yielded the TCR beta libraries. TCRdb passed the 5' RACE reads through MiXCR, listing each CDR3 protein once. The sample consists of about 750,000 distinct CDR3 sequences, around a fifth of them appearing once. Points on this clonotype: Its antigen is undetermined.

CDR3 size: 15 residues. V was shortened by 1 base and J by 7 bases, with 17 bases between the two germline ends. CDR1 and CDR2 from the germline V gene are MGHRA and YSYEKL. J is TRBJ2-7 and V is TRBV4-1, with a possible D match to TRBD2 (5 bases). The sequenced material came from blood, either unsorted or a sorted T cell fraction (not recorded which). This TCR was recovered from a male donor with ankylosing spondylitis. The CDR3, as DNA: TGCGCCAGCAGCCAAGCAGAACTAGGCTCAAAGGAGCAGTACTTC. Protein product: CASSQAELGSKEQYF.